This T cell receptor beta chain was identified in a study of vaccination effects on CD4 cells after COVID-19. Profiled with immunoSEQ multiplex PCR; TCRdb holds only in-frame clones, not every one. Of 42,000 or so clones listed, 72% are singletons. As regards this clone: Its antigen is not identified.

The V and J ends lost 5 bases and 0 bases respectively, with 17 bases between them. Looked up from germline, CDR1 is MNHEY and CDR2 is SVGEGT. This CDR3 contains 17 residues. Subsequent to ten to eleven days of culture, CD4+ T cells were isolated. Two doses of either BNT162b2 or mRNA-1273 were given to each participant. The sequencing used CD4+ T cells from PBMCs cultured without peptide, collected after COVID-19 vaccination. V gene TRBV6-2 or TRBV6-3 combines with J gene TRBJ2-4; no clear D gene. This receptor was obtained from a human donor who received a COVID-19 vaccine. The CDR3 spells CASSTPGLTRAKNIQYF. CDR3 bases: TGTGCCAGCAGTACCCCAGGCCTAACGAGAGCCAAAAACATTCAGTACTTC.